These 26 T cell receptor beta chains were sequenced from one sample in a study of T cells in Graves' hyperthyroidism and ophthalmopathy (dated by TCRdb to between 2019 and 2020). Preparation of the library involved multiplex PCR. The sequencing machine was an Illumina HiSeq 2000. The TCR beta CDR3 regions were amplified from the RNA transcripts. The TCR CDR3 was subjected to a first round of RT-PCR using the HTBI primer set and the Qiagen OneStep RT-PCR kit. TCRdb reanalyzed the raw reads on its own, using fastp at Q25 for trimming and MiXCR for clone calling, and kept in-frame beta chains. CDR3 protein duplicates are merged, each entry listing the most common genes and DNA. This sample is represented by 300,000 to 450,000 distinct CDR3 sequences; about 15% of them were singletons. The top ten clonotypes cover about 18% of the sample. Sequencing was performed on blood. The receptors derive from a woman aged 25 to 39 with Graves' ophthalmopathy.

This clonotype was found many times. The rearrangement joins TRBV28 to TRBJ1-5, with D perhaps matching TRBD1 (6 bases). Trimming shortened V by 4 bases and J by 2 bases, and 18 bases separated the two germline ends. This CDR3 comprises 17 residues. In germline, CDR1 is MDHEN, CDR2 SYDVKM. CDR3 sequence reads: CASSSQEGGGRNQPQHF. The CDR3 region has the DNA TGTGCCAGCAGTTCTCAGGAGGGGGGTGGGCGCAATCAGCCCCAGCATTTT.

A few counts support this clonotype. The rearrangement joins TRBV7-3 to TRBJ2-2, with D possibly being TRBD1 or TRBD2 (6 bases each). V was trimmed by 0 bases and J by 1 base, leaving 9 bases between them. Germline CDR1 and CDR2: SGHTA and FQGTGA. The CDR3 runs 16 residues. CDR3 amino acids: CASSLTGGLNTGELFF. As DNA, the CDR3 is TGTGCCAGCAGCTTAACAGGGGGACTGAACACCGGGGAGCTGTTTTTT.

The sample holds many counts of this clonotype. This chain joins TRBV3-1 and TRBJ1-2; 7 bases are shared with TRBD1. CDR1 and CDR2 from the germline V gene are LGHDT and YNNKEL (reference sequence). Trimming removed 6 bases from V and 7 bases from J; junction bases left unmatched: 5. CDR3 length: 12 amino acids. The DNA of the CDR3 is TGTGCCAGCAGAGGAGGGGGCGGTGGCTACACCTTC. Translating it yields CASRGGGGGYTF.

This clonotype appeared many times. This rearrangement joins TRBV20-1 to TRBJ2-5, with a weak D call TRBD2 (5 bases). Deletions cut 1 base from V and 2 bases from J, with 8 bases between. The CDR3 is made up of 13 amino acids. Germline V gene sequence: CDR1 DFQATT, CDR2 SNEGSKA (reference sequence). The CDR3 here is CSARGRGQETQYF. The CDR3 DNA is TGCAGTGCTAGAGGTCGGGGTCAAGAGACCCAGTACTTC.

In this sample, this clonotype turned up many times. The chain links TRBV3-1 to TRBJ2-7; possible D gene TRBD2, 6 bases. Germline V gene data show CDR1 as LGHDT and CDR2 as YNNKEL (reference sequence). The CDR3 is 16 residues long. V dropped 0 bases and J dropped 5 bases, with 17 bases sitting between them. The CDR3 DNA follows: TGTGCCAGCAGCCAAGATTTCGGGACTCCCCCTAACGAGCAGTACTTC. This sequence encodes CASSQDFGTPPNEQYF.

J is TRBJ1-4 and V is TRBV20-1; no firm D call. The CDR3 contains 11 residues. Germline loops: CDR1 DFQATT, CDR2 SNEGSKA (reference sequence). V lost 0 bases and J 8 bases, leaving 4 bases between the germline ends. CDR3 sequence reads: CSAREQEKLFF. CDR3 DNA: TGCAGTGCTAGAGAACAAGAAAAACTGTTTTTT.

This clonotype was found many times. V and J are TRBV7-3 and TRBJ2-2; 7 bases map to TRBD1. The CDR3 length is 14 residues. The germline CDR1 and CDR2 sequences are SGHTA and FQGTGA. After removal of 6 bases from V and 3 bases from J, the junction contained 4 bases not matched to a gene. The chain's CDR3 is CASSVTGDTGELFF. The DNA for the CDR3 is TGTGCCAGCAGTGTCACAGGGGACACCGGGGAGCTGTTTTTT. Full variable domain (remainder filled in from reference TRBV7-3 and TRBJ2-2): GAGVSQTPSNKVTEKGKYVELRCDPISGHTALYWYRQSLGQGPEFLIYFQGTGAADDSGLPNDRFFAVRPEGSVSTLKIQRTERGDSAVYLCASSVTGDTGELFFGEGSRLTVL.

The table lists this clonotype with many counts. This sequence joins TRBV12-3 or TRBV12-4 and TRBJ2-3; D is possibly TRBD2 (5 bases). The CDR3 runs to 14 residues. Trimming took 6 bases from V and 6 from J, leaving 16 bases between them. DNA of the CDR3: TGTGCCAGCAGCCCCTCCAAAAGGAGGGATACGCAGTATTTT. Its protein is CASSPSKRRDTQYF.

This clonotype was seen at least ten times. CDR3 region: CASSQDEFLRETEAFF. The DNA of the CDR3 is TGCGCCAGCAGCCAAGATGAGTTCCTACGGGAGACTGAAGCTTTCTTT. This chain links TRBV4-1 with TRBJ1-1, with no clear D. This CDR3 has 16 residues. The V end lost 0 bases, the J end lost 5 bases, and 16 bases lay between the germline ends. From germline, CDR1 is MGHRA and CDR2 YSYEKL.

V is TRBV20-1 and J is TRBJ1-3; D might be TRBD1 (5 bases). CDR3 length equals 16 residues. Trimming took 3 bases from V and 2 from J, leaving 17 bases between them. Germline CDR1 and CDR2: DFQATT and SNEGSKA (reference sequence). The CDR3, as DNA: TGCAGTGCTAGGGACTTTACAGGAAGAACTGGAAACACCATATATTTT. Translation: CSARDFTGRTGNTIYF.

This clonotype showed up many times. The genes are TRBV28 and TRBJ2-4; D may be TRBD2 (5 bases). V dropped 3 bases and J dropped 8 bases, with 14 bases sitting between them. There are 14 residues in the CDR3. Germline V lookup: CDR1 MDHEN, CDR2 SYDVKM. The CDR3: CASSLRQTRDIQYF. The CDR3 DNA reads as TGTGCCAGCAGTTTGAGGCAGACGCGGGACATTCAGTACTTC.

The chain joins TRBV6-2 or TRBV6-3 to TRBJ2-3; 9 nucleotides match TRBD2. This CDR3 has 14 residues. The germline CDR1 and CDR2 sequences are MNHEY and SVGEGT. Trimming cost V 8 bases and J 6 bases; bases outside gene matches: 9. This chain's CDR3 is CASRAGGAGDTQYF. Here the CDR3 DNA reads TGTGCCAGCCGTGCGGGGGGGGCCGGGGATACGCAGTATTTT.

This clonotype was seen repeatedly, ten times or more. The genes are TRBV5-4 and TRBJ2-3; the match to TRBD2 covers 10 bases. Germline CDR1 SGHNT, CDR2 YYREEE (reference sequence). The CDR3 consists of 17 residues. V trimming: 1 base; J trimming: 1 base; junction bases outside the gene matches: 6. The CDR3 bases are TGTGCCAGCAGCTTGAAGCGGGGGGGAAGAGGCACAGATACGCAGTATTTT. It specifies CASSLKRGGRGTDTQYF.

This clonotype was seen repeatedly, ten times or more. The gene calls are TRBV2 and TRBJ1-5; D not certain. This CDR3 has 14 amino acids. Germline loops: CDR1 SNHLY, CDR2 FYNNEI. V lost 11 bases and J 2 bases, leaving 16 bases between the germline ends. The CDR3 here is CAGRPAGGNQPQHF. CDR3 nucleotide sequence: TGTGCCGGACGTCCCGCAGGCGGCAATCAGCCCCAGCATTTT.

A note on this clonotype: This sequence may be a read error, since a much larger clone differs from it by one base. The genes are TRBV28 and TRBJ1-4; no clear D. CDR3 length: 11 residues. V was cut by 3 bases and J by 12 bases, with 8 bases left in between. CDR1 is MDHEN and CDR2 is SYDVKM in the germline V gene. The CDR3 reads CASSFERELFF. CDR3 nucleotide sequence: TGTGCCAGCAGTTTTGAAAGGGAACTGTTTTTT.

The chain employs TRBV3-1 and TRBJ2-7, with 13 bases aligning to TRBD2. The length of the CDR3 is 18 residues. The germline V gene has CDR1 LGHDT and CDR2 YNNKEL (reference sequence). V lost 5 bases and J lost 3; bases outside the gene matches: 13. CDR3 region: CASSAGLAGVHLVYEQYF. The CDR3 nucleotides read TGTGCCAGCAGCGCAGGACTAGCGGGGGTCCATCTTGTCTACGAGCAGTACTTC.

This clonotype was observed many times. The V call is TRBV28, the J call TRBJ2-5, with TRBD1 matching 9 bases. This CDR3 spans 16 amino acids. Germline lookup yields CDR1 MDHEN and CDR2 SYDVKM. J was trimmed by 5 bases and V by 4 bases; bases with no gene match: 11. The CDR3 region is CASSSTTTGGLETQYF. Here the CDR3 DNA reads TGTGCCAGCAGTTCAACCACCACAGGGGGCCTGGAGACCCAGTACTTC. The full variable domain, with the rest looked up from reference TRBV28 and TRBJ2-5, is DVKVTQSSRYLVKRTGEKVFLECVQDMDHENMFWYRQDPGLGLRLIYFSYDVKMKEKGDIPEGYSVSREKKERFSLILESASTNQTSMYLCASSSTTTGGLETQYFGPGTRLLVL.

CDR3 DNA: TGTGCCACCAGCGCACGACAGGGGGCACGTCAGCCCCAGCATTTT. It yields the protein CATSARQGARQPQHF. V usage is TRBV15 and J usage is TRBJ1-5; 10 nucleotides match TRBD1. Germline CDR1 LNHNV, CDR2 YYDKDF (reference sequence). CDR3 length: 15 amino acids. Unmatched junction bases numbered 7, after V lost 5 bases and J lost 6 bases.

This clonotype was seen more than once but under ten times. The chain is built from TRBV4-1 and TRBJ2-3; TRBD2 matches 11 bases. V was clipped by 4 bases and J by 5 bases; unmatched bases: 8. Per the germline V gene, CDR1 is MGHRA and CDR2 is YSYEKL. This CDR3 spans 16 amino acids. DNA of the CDR3: TGCGCCAGCAGCCGAGGTAGCGGGGGGGCGGGAGATACGCAGTATTTT. This encodes CASSRGSGGAGDTQYF.

This clonotype was seen many times. This chain uses TRBV6-1 with TRBJ2-1; 9 nucleotides match TRBD2. Germline CDR1 and CDR2: MNHNS and SASEGT. The V gene end was trimmed by 6 bases and the J gene end by 9 bases; junction bases not matched to a gene: 12. The CDR3 spans 15 residues. DNA for the CDR3: TGTGCCAGCAGCCGGCTGGCGGGGGGGCCCGGTGAGCAGTTCTTC. It encodes CASSRLAGGPGEQFF.

The chain joins TRBV29-1 to TRBJ2-6; 11 nucleotides agree with TRBD1. V was pared by 7 bases and J by 1 base, with 3 bases of the junction left unmatched. The CDR3 spans 15 residues. Looked up from germline, CDR1 is SQVTM and CDR2 is ANQGSEA. The chain's CDR3 is CSAGDRGSGANVLTF. The CDR3 DNA reads TGCAGCGCGGGGGACAGGGGGTCTGGGGCCAACGTCCTGACTTTC.

The chain has TRBV5-4 and TRBJ1-6; 9 bases match TRBD1. This CDR3 spans 15 amino acids. The junction had 9 bases not matched to a gene; V was cut back by 4 bases and J by 10 bases. Looked up from germline, CDR1 is SGHNT and CDR2 is YYREEE (reference sequence). As DNA, the CDR3 is TGTGCCAGCAGCCGGGGACAGGGAGGGTTGTCACCCCTCCACTTT. Its translation is CASSRGQGGLSPLHF.

This clonotype has ten or more counts. The chain is built from TRBV6-2 or TRBV6-3 and TRBJ1-5; D is unclear. Germline values: CDR1 MNHEY, CDR2 SVGEGT. V was cut by 2 bases and J by 2 bases, with 7 bases left in between. CDR3 length: 14 amino acids. The CDR3 DNA follows: TGTGCCAGCAGTTACGATTGGGGCAATCAGCCCCAGCATTTT. Translated: CASSYDWGNQPQHF.

There are a few counts of this clonotype. This may be a read error: a much more frequent sequence differs by one nucleotide. This chain connects TRBV20-1 to TRBJ1-1; D ambiguous. The CDR3 loop spans 12 amino acids. The germline V gene encodes CDR1 DFQATT and CDR2 SNEGSKA (reference sequence). The ends were cut back, 6 bases at V and 4 bases at J, with 12 bases in the middle. The CDR3 bases are TGCAGTGCAAACCCGCCGAGCACTGAAGCTTTCTTT. Translated: CSANPPSTEAFF.

This clonotype was seen at least ten times. The chain combines TRBV11-3 with TRBJ2-2, with 7 bases lining up with TRBD2. Trimming removed 5 bases from V and 7 bases from J; junction bases left unmatched: 4. This CDR3 has 13 amino acids. Germline loops: CDR1 SGHNT, CDR2 YENEEA. The CDR3 loop is CASSTGGVGELFF. The CDR3 bases are TGTGCCAGCAGCACGGGAGGCGTCGGGGAGCTGTTTTTT.

This clonotype was seen at least ten times. The J gene is TRBJ2-1, the V gene TRBV11-3; D possibly corresponds to TRBD1 (6 bases). The V gene's germline CDR1 is SGHNT and CDR2 YENEEA. Trimming removed 3 bases at V and 10 bases at J, with 13 bases between. This CDR3 region has 13 residues. CDR3 DNA: TGTGCCAGCAGCTTGGGGGCGGCGCGCGAGCAGTTCTTC. This sequence encodes CASSLGAAREQFF.